Only one count was recorded for the clone carrying this T cell receptor (beta chain). Its antigen is as yet unknown. The V gene lost 2 bases and the J gene lost 9 bases, with 5 bases spanning the gap. The CDR3 has 11 residues. The V gene's germline CDR1 is MGHRA and CDR2 YSYEKL. This entry belongs to a study of T cell responses to AZD1222 COVID-19 vaccine. TCRdb's copy holds only in-frame clones and misses some; the assay was immunoSEQ multiplex PCR. The table has 70,000 to 85,000 clones, about 82% seen once. Study-wide findings and caveats: Seropositive at baseline were only a handful of AZD1222 recipients. Clonal diversity may have been underestimated, and the donors were mostly white British, with more females than males. Nearly half of spike-specific TCRs reportedly target unmutated variant regions.

The source was peripheral blood, collected on day 0 of AZD1222 vaccination. J is TRBJ2-1 and V is TRBV4-1, with no clear D. This sequence originates from an adult in good health. The CDR3 sequence is CASSQSGEQFF. The CDR3 DNA reads as TGCGCCAGCAGCCAATCTGGTGAGCAGTTCTTC.